Below, 17 T cell receptor beta chains from the same sample are listed, as sequenced in a study of PD-1 blockade in classical Hodgkin lymphoma (dated by TCRdb to the early 2020s). Libraries came from the immunoSEQ multiplex PCR assay. The source is immuneACCESS, and TCRdb retained only in-frame sequences with V and J called. Part of the clones is not carried over; for the studies checked, unresolved V genes explain less than half of this, and the remainder is unexplained. A total of some 31,000 clones appear in this sample, roughly 94% of them only once. The top ten constitute roughly 2.1% of the sample. The sample's time point label is to be understood as: newly diagnosed, previously untreated cHL patient sample. The sequenced material came from peripheral blood mononuclear cells (PBMCs). These receptors were obtained from a human donor with classical Hodgkin lymphoma.

The CDR3 DNA sequence: TGCAGCGTTCAACCATCCGAGGTCTCTGGGGCCAACGTCCTGACTTTC. Translated: CSVQPSEVSGANVLTF. V is TRBV29-1 and J is TRBJ2-6; D unclear. V was cut by 5 bases and J by 0 bases, with 14 bases left in between. CDR3 length: 16 amino acids. Germline-derived CDR1 and CDR2 are SQVTM and ANQGSEA.

The gene calls are TRBV6-5 and TRBJ1-5, with no clear D. Deletions cut 8 bases from V and 6 bases from J, with 17 bases between. This CDR3 has 14 residues. Germline V lookup: CDR1 MNHEY, CDR2 SVGAGI. CDR3 coding DNA: TGTGCCAGCGCAAACACGAGGAGTGGTCAGCCCCAGCATTTT. Translation gives CASANTRSGQPQHF.

CDR3 in DNA: TGCAGCGTTGAACACTGGACAGGGGCGAGCTCTGGGGCCAACGTCCTGACTTTC. As protein: CSVEHWTGASSGANVLTF. The chain uses TRBV29-1 and TRBJ2-6; 9 nucleotides agree with TRBD1. V was clipped by 2 bases and J by 0 bases; unmatched bases: 8. The CDR3 extends over 18 amino acids. Germline-derived CDR1 and CDR2 are SQVTM and ANQGSEA.

V and J are TRBV28 and TRBJ1-1, with D unclear. V was shortened by 2 bases and J by 3 bases, with 10 bases between the two germline ends. Germline V lookup: CDR1 MDHEN, CDR2 SYDVKM. The CDR3 has 14 residues. CDR3 loop: CASSLLAPDTEAFF. The CDR3 region has the DNA TGTGCCAGCAGTTTACTGGCTCCGGACACTGAAGCTTTCTTT.

CDR3 DNA: TGTGCCAGCAGTTACTCGGACAGACGAATCTATGGCTACACCTTC. As protein: CASSYSDRRIYGYTF. The J gene is TRBJ1-2, the V gene TRBV6-6; weak D call: TRBD1 (6 bases). Germline values: CDR1 MNHNY, CDR2 SVGAGI (reference sequence). Between the trimmed V and J ends, which lost 0 bases and 4 bases, there was a span of 12 bases. This CDR3 comprises 15 residues.

The chain links TRBV6-1 to TRBJ1-2, with a tentative D call TRBD1 (6 bases). Trimming removed 4 bases from V and 8 bases from J, with 23 bases in between. The CDR3 has 16 amino acids. Germline V lookup: CDR1 MNHNS, CDR2 SASEGT. DNA for the CDR3: TGTGCCAGCAGTGGTGGACAGCTCCCTAGAATGCGGGGCTACACCTTC. The encoded protein is CASSGGQLPRMRGYTF.

The V and J genes are TRBV5-5 and TRBJ1-4; D remains ambiguous. Per germline, CDR1 SGHKS and CDR2 YYEKEE (reference sequence). V lost 5 bases, J lost 0 bases, and 14 bases lay in between. CDR3 length: 16 amino acids. CDR3 DNA sequence: TGTGCCAGCAGACCAGGAGTCACTCCAACTAATGAAAAACTGTTTTTT. Its translation: CASRPGVTPTNEKLFF.

In its sample, this clone was seen once. The V gene is TRBV4-1, the J gene TRBJ2-1, with 7 bases matching TRBD2. Losses at the gene ends were 1 base for V and 3 bases for J; bases not matched to a gene: 3. CDR3 length equals 15 residues. Germline lookup yields CDR1 MGHRA and CDR2 YSYEKL. CDR3 sequence (DNA): TGCGCCAGCAGCCAAGCGGGCGGGAGCTACAATGAGCAGTTCTTC. This sequence encodes CASSQAGGSYNEQFF.

The chain carries TRBV6-5 and TRBJ2-7; 7 bases are shared with TRBD1. J was trimmed by 2 bases and V by 10 bases; bases with no gene match: 8. Germline V lookup: CDR1 MNHEY, CDR2 SVGAGI. The length of the CDR3 is 13 residues. CDR3 protein: CATRGTAPYEQYF. CDR3 DNA sequence: TGTGCCACCAGGGGGACGGCACCCTACGAGCAGTACTTC.

The gene calls are TRBV5-1 and TRBJ2-2; D is uncertain. Germline V gives CDR1 SGHRS, CDR2 YFSETQ. The CDR3 runs to 14 residues. V gave up 5 bases and J gave up 4 bases, with 12 bases separating them. CDR3 coding DNA: TGCGCCAGCAGGCCCCAGAGCGCCACCGGGGAGCTGTTTTTT. Protein: CASRPQSATGELFF.

This clone has just one count. Here the CDR3 reads CASSSIRGSYNEQFF. DNA for the CDR3: TGTGCCAGCAGCTCCATCCGGGGGAGTTACAATGAGCAGTTCTTC. The rearrangement uses TRBV11-2 and TRBJ2-1, with D tentatively TRBD2 (6 bases). Germline V CDR1 and CDR2: SGHAT, FQNNGV. The CDR3 sequence is 15 residues long. Trimming left V 4 bases short and J 4 bases short, with 14 bases between.

The rearrangement joins TRBV27 to TRBJ1-5; no firm D call. Trimming removed 8 bases from V and 6 bases from J, with 11 bases in between. The V gene's germline CDR1 is MNHEY and CDR2 SMNVEV (reference sequence). The CDR3 sequence is 12 residues long. In DNA, the CDR3 is TGTGCCAGCTCACGGTGGGGTCAGCCCCAGCATTTT. Protein product: CASSRWGQPQHF.

CDR3 sequence (DNA): TGTGCCAGCAGCATAGAGGGCGGGGGGGGTTACAATGAGCAGTTCTTC. It is translated as CASSIEGGGGYNEQFF. This chain connects TRBV2 to TRBJ2-1; 9 nucleotides line up with TRBD2. This CDR3 comprises 16 residues. CDR1 is SNHLY and CDR2 is FYNNEI in the germline V gene. The trim removed 6 bases at V and 4 bases at J, leaving 10 bases unmatched.

V usage is TRBV9 and J usage is TRBJ2-7; D possibly uses TRBD1 or TRBD2 (5 bases each). Deletions cut 3 bases from V and 0 bases from J, with 13 bases between. The CDR3 is 15 amino acids. Germline CDR1 and CDR2: SGDLS and YYNGEE. The CDR3 loop reads CASSGRDGDSYEQYF. CDR3 coding DNA: TGTGCCAGCAGCGGCCGGGACGGGGACTCCTACGAGCAGTACTTC. Combining the CDR3 with reference TRBV9 and TRBJ2-7 gives the whole variable domain DSGVTQTPKHLITATGQRVTLRCSPRSGDLSVYWYQQSLDQGLQFLIQYYNGEERAKGNILERFSAQQFPDLHSELNLSSLELGDSALYFCASSGRDGDSYEQYFGPGTRLTVT.

This rearrangement joins TRBV9 to TRBJ2-1; D remains ambiguous. Between the trimmed V and J ends, which lost 3 bases and 0 bases, there was a span of 7 bases. Looked up from germline, CDR1 is SGDLS and CDR2 is YYNGEE. The CDR3 length is 14 residues. CDR3 DNA sequence: TGTGCCAGCAGCGCCAGGAGCTCCTACAATGAGCAGTTCTTC. Amino acid sequence: CASSARSSYNEQFF.

The rearrangement links TRBV6-4 to TRBJ1-2, with 7 bases lining up with TRBD1. Trimming cost V 4 bases and J 7 bases; bases outside gene matches: 12. Germline CDR1 is MRHNA and CDR2 is SNTAGT. This CDR3 contains 15 residues. CDR3 sequence reads: CASSVETGEGFGYTF. The CDR3 DNA reads TGTGCCAGCAGTGTCGAAACAGGGGAAGGCTTTGGCTACACCTTC.

Only a few counts were recorded for this clone. The rearrangement uses TRBV27 and TRBJ1-2; the D is unclear. The length of the CDR3 is 14 residues. V lost 0 bases and J 1 base, leaving 6 bases between the germline ends. Looked up from germline, CDR1 is MNHEY and CDR2 is SMNVEV (reference sequence). CDR3: CASSLSTGNYGYTF. The CDR3 region has the DNA TGTGCCAGCAGTTTATCGACGGGTAACTATGGCTACACCTTC.